This T cell receptor (beta chain) was sequenced during a study of breast tumors, draining lymph nodes, adjacent tissues. Study-level findings and limits: Findings are consistent with lymph node origin and intratumoral expansion of most tumor T cells. Data only fit, rather than demonstrated, lymph node origin of most tumor T cells. Compared with lymph nodes, tumors were less diverse; compared with nontumor tissue, more. Luminal-like breast cancer showed significantly greater tumor-nontumor repertoire similarity than basal-like breast cancer did.

Axillary draining lymph nodes of breast cancer patients supplied the node samples. MiXCR, run by TCRdb on the multiplex PCR reads, gives a single entry per CDR3 protein. Here the sample spans 160,000 or so distinct CDR3 sequences, around 33% being singletons. The germline CDR1 and CDR2 sequences are LNHDA and SQIVND (reference sequence). This CDR3 contains 13 residues. V was clipped by 4 bases and J by 4 bases; unmatched bases: 2. This clonotype was observed at least ten times. The antigen is unknown. The source is a female donor with breast cancer. Some clones in this sample may be carry-over from other donors' samples. Sequencing was done on a sample of axillary lymph node tissue. The V gene is TRBV19, the J gene TRBJ1-2, with 8 bases that match TRBD1. CDR3 sequence reads: CASSTGQVYGYTF. The CDR3 region has the DNA TGTGCCAGTAGTACGGGACAGGTCTATGGCTACACCTTC. Filled out from reference TRBV19 and TRBJ1-2, the complete variable domain reads DGGITQSPKYLFRKEGQNVTLSCEQNLNHDAMYWYRQDPGQGLRLIYYSQIVNDFQKGDIAEGYSVSREKKESFPLTVTSAQKNPTAFYLCASSTGQVYGYTFGSGTRLTVV.